Presented here are 10 T cell receptor beta chains from one specimen sequenced in a study of CD8+ T cells in alopecia areata. In each case, RNA was isolated and then reverse transcribed into cDNA as the sequencing template. Sequenced by immunoSEQ multiplex PCR; TCRdb stores in-frame clones only, minus some. This table has about 210,000 clones, over 60% appearing once. As for treatment: oral pan-JAK inhibitor, 5-10 mg twice daily. The sample in question was CD4+ T cells sorted from blood, obtained at week 4, from a patient treated with tofacitinib. The source is a human donor with alopecia areata.

This clone has a handful of counts. CDR3 sequence (DNA): TGTGCCAGCAGTCGCCGCGGGCATAGGGAGCCCCAGCATTTT. The encoded protein is CASSRRGHREPQHF. J is TRBJ1-5 and V is TRBV6-5; D not resolved. The CDR3 spans 14 residues. The germline CDR1 and CDR2 sequences are MNHEY and SVGAGI. V shed 5 bases and J shed 8 bases, with 16 bases lying between them.

V usage is TRBV30 and J usage is TRBJ2-7; tentative D call: TRBD2 (7 bases). Between the trimmed V and J ends, which lost 8 bases and 5 bases, there was a span of 13 bases. The CDR3 is 11 amino acids. In germline, CDR1 is GTSNPN, CDR2 SVGIG (reference sequence). The CDR3 loop reads CARGGGHEQYF. The CDR3 nucleotides are TGTGCCCGAGGCGGGGGCCACGAGCAGTACTTC.

This clone was counted once. This chain uses TRBV5-1 with TRBJ1-6; tentatively, D is TRBD1 (6 bases). The CDR3 totals 14 residues. CDR1 is SGHRS, CDR2 YFSETQ, per germline. V was clipped by 3 bases and J by 5 bases, with 9 bases between them. The CDR3 nucleotides are TGCGCCAGCAGCTGGACAGCAGATAATTCACCCCTCCACTTT. This encodes CASSWTADNSPLHF.

This rearrangement joins TRBV29-1 to TRBJ2-1; D might be TRBD2 (7 bases). The CDR3 covers 13 residues. The germline V and J ends were trimmed by 7 bases and 5 bases, with 15 bases remaining between them. Germline CDR1 SQVTM, CDR2 ANQGSEA. The CDR3 here is CSATRGGNNEQFF. The CDR3, as DNA: TGCAGCGCGACGAGGGGGGGTAACAATGAGCAGTTCTTC.

In nucleotides, the CDR3 is TGTGCCAGTAGTATCCTGAATGAGCAGTTCTTC. Translating gives CASSILNEQFF. The chain couples TRBV19 to TRBJ2-1; D call uncertain. The V gene's germline CDR1 is LNHDA and CDR2 SQIVND (reference sequence). V lost 3 bases to trimming and J lost 7 bases, with 4 bases between them. The CDR3 is made up of 11 amino acids.

The rearrangement uses TRBV4-3 and TRBJ2-4, with TRBD2 matching over 10 bases. Per the germline V gene, CDR1 is LGHNA and CDR2 is YSLEER. V lost 0 bases, J lost 12 bases, and 8 bases stayed unmatched. The CDR3 is made up of 15 amino acids. CDR3 nucleotide sequence: TGCGCCAGCAGCCAAGATAAGCTAGCGGGGGTGCATCAGTACTTC. Translation gives CASSQDKLAGVHQYF.

This sequence joins TRBV4-1 and TRBJ2-4; D unclear. The CDR3 covers 19 residues. Germline values: CDR1 MGHRA, CDR2 YSYEKL. The V end lost 4 bases, the J end lost 0 bases, and 22 bases lay between the germline ends. Here the CDR3 reads CASSPWLQLVGGAKNIQYF. CDR3 DNA sequence: TGCGCCAGCAGCCCTTGGTTGCAGTTGGTCGGTGGAGCCAAAAACATTCAGTACTTC.

The chain has TRBV25-1 and TRBJ1-2, with D tentatively TRBD1 (6 bases). The CDR3 is 12 residues long. V was pared by 8 bases and J by 4 bases, with 11 bases between. Germline values: CDR1 MGHDK, CDR2 SYGVNS. CDR3 nucleotides: TGTGCCAGCTATGGACAGCTCTATGGCTACACCTTC. It specifies CASYGQLYGYTF.

V usage is TRBV9 and J usage is TRBJ2-5; 7 bases are shared with TRBD2. CDR3 length: 16 amino acids. Looked up from germline, CDR1 is SGDLS and CDR2 is YYNGEE. After removal of 5 bases from V and 2 bases from J, the junction contained 12 bases not matched to a gene. CDR3 protein: CASSKQPGLKQETQYF. The DNA of the CDR3 is TGTGCCAGCAGTAAACAGCCGGGACTAAAACAAGAGACCCAGTACTTC.

The V gene is TRBV9, the J gene TRBJ2-3; D not resolved. Looked up from germline, CDR1 is SGDLS and CDR2 is YYNGEE. Deletions cut 0 bases from V and 1 base from J, with 15 bases between. CDR3 length: 17 amino acids. The CDR3 spells CASSVASLGSGTDTQYF. The DNA of the CDR3 is TGTGCCAGCAGCGTAGCTTCCTTGGGGTCGGGCACAGATACGCAGTATTTT.